This TCR beta chain was retrieved from a study of blood T cells in healthy people across ages. Whole-study results and caveats: Long-lived donors had more naive CD4+ cells and higher diversity than aged donors.

Primed by a sample-barcoded 5' primer and a J-beta primer mix, a second PCR proceeded for roughly 7 to 12 cycles. One entry per CDR3 protein results from TCRdb running MiXCR on the 5' RACE reads. The sample contains approximately 600,000 distinct CDR3 sequences, around 54% of which appear only once. There are 13 residues in the CDR3. Germline values: CDR1 SGDLS, CDR2 YYNGEE. Every donor provided 8.5 to 10 milliliters of peripheral blood. As regards this clonotype: The antigen is unknown.

This TCR derives from a man aged 55-75 years in good health. The sample consisted of blood. The chain recombines TRBV9 with TRBJ2-4; D is perhaps TRBD2 (6 bases). The DNA end favors TRBJ2-7, so the J call may be wrong. The CDR3: CASSPDGRYEQYF. In DNA form, the CDR3 reads TGTGCCAGCAGCCCCGATGGGAGGTACGAGCAGTACTTC.